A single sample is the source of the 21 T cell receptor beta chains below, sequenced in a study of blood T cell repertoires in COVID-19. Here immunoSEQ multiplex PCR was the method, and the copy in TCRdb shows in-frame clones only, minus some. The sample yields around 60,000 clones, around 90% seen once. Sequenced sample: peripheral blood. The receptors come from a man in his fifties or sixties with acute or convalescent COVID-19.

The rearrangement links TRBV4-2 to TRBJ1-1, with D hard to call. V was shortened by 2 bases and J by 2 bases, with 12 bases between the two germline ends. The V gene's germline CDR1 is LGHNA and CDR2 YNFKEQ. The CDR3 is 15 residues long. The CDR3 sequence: CASSQLWTGNTEAFF. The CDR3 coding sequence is TGTGCCAGCAGCCAATTATGGACGGGAAACACTGAAGCTTTCTTT.

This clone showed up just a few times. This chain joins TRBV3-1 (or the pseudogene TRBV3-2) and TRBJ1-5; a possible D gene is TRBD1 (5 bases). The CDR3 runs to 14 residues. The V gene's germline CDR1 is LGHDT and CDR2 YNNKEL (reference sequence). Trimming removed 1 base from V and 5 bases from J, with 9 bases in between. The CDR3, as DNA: TGTGCCAGCAGCCAAGGCAGGGCGCATCAGCCCCAGCATTTT. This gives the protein CASSQGRAHQPQHF.

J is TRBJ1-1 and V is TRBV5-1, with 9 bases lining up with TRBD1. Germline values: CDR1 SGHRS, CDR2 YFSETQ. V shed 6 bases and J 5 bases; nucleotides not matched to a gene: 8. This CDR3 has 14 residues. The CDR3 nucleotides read TGCGCCAGCACCGAAACAGGGGGCAGGACTGAAGCTTTCTTT. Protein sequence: CASTETGGRTEAFF.

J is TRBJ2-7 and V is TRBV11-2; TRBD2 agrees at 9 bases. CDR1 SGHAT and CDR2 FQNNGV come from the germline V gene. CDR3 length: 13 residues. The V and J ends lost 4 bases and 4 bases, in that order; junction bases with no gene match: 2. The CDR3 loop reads CASSYTSGYEQYF. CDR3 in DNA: TGTGCCAGCAGCTATACTAGCGGGTACGAGCAGTACTTC.

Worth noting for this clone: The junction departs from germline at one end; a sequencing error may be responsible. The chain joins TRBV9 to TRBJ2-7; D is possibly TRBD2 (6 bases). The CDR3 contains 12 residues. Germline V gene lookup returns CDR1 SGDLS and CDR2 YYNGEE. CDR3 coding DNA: TGTGCCAGCAGCGTTACACCGGGACTTCTGAACTTC. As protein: CASSVTPGLLNF. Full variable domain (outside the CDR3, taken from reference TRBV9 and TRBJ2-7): DSGVTQTPKHLITATGQRVTLRCSPRSGDLSVYWYQQSLDQGLQFLIQYYNGEERAKGNILERFSAQQFPDLHSELNLSSLELGDSALYFCASSVTPGLLNFGPGTRLTVT.

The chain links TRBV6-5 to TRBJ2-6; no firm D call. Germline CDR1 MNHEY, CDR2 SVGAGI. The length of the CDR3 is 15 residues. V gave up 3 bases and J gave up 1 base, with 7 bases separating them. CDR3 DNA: TGTGCCAGCAGTTATTTGAGGTCTGGGGCCAACGTCCTGACTTTC. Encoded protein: CASSYLRSGANVLTF.

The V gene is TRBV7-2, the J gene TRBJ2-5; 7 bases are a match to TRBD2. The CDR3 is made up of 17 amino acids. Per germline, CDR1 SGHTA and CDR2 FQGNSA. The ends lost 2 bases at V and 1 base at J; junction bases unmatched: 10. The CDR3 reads CASSLNLLGGTQETQYF. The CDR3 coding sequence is TGTGCCAGCAGCTTAAACCTGCTGGGGGGGACCCAAGAGACCCAGTACTTC.

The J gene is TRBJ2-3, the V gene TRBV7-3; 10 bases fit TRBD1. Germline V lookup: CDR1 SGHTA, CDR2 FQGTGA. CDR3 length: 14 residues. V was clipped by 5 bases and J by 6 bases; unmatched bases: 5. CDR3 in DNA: TGTGCCAGCAGCCTTGACAGGGGGCGGGATACGCAGTATTTT. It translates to CASSLDRGRDTQYF.

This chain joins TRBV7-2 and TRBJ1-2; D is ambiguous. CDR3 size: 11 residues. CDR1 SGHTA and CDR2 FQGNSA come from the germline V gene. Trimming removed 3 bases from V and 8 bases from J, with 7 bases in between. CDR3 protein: CASSFGYGYTF. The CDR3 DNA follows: TGTGCCAGCAGCTTCGGGTACGGCTACACCTTC.

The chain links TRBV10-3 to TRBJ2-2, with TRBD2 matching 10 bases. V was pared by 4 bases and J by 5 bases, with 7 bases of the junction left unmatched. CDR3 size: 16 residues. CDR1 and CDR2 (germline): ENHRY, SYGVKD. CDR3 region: CAISATGTSATGELFF. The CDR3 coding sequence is TGTGCCATCAGTGCGACCGGGACTAGCGCTACCGGGGAGCTGTTTTTT.

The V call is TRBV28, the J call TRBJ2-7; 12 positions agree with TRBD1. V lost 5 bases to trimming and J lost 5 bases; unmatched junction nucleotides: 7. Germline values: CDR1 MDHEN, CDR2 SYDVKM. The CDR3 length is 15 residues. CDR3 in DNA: TGTGCCAGCAGTCTCACCGGGACAGGGGGCCACGAGCAGTACTTC. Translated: CASSLTGTGGHEQYF.

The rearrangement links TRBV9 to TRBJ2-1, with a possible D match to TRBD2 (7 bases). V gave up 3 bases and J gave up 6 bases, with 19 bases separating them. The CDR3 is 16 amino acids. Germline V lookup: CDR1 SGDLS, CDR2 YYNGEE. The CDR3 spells CASSARGSGGSNEQFF. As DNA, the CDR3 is TGTGCCAGCAGCGCCCGCGGGAGTGGGGGCAGCAATGAGCAGTTCTTC.

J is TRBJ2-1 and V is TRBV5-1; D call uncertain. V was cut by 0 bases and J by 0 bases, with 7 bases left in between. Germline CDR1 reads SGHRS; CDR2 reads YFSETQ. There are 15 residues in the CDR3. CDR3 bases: TGCGCCAGCAGCTTGGGCATCAGCTCCTACAATGAGCAGTTCTTC. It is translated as CASSLGISSYNEQFF. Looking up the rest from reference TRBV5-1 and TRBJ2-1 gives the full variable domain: KAGVTQTPRYLIKTRGQQVTLSCSPISGHRSVSWYQQTPGQGLQFLFEYFSETQRNKGNFPGRFSGRQFSNSRSEMNVSTLELGDSALYLCASSLGISSYNEQFFGPGTRLTVL.

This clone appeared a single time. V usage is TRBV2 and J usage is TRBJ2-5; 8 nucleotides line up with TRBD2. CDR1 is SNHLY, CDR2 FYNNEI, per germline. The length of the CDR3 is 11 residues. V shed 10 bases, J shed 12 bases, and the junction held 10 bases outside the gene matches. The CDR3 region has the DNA TGTGCCACTCGGGGGGGGAGCCCGAAGTACTTC. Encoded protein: CATRGGSPKYF.

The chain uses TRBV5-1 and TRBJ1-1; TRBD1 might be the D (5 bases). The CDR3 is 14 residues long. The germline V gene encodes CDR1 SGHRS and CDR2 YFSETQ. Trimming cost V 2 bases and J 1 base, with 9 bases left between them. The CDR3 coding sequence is TGCGCCAGCAGCTTTGACGGACAGAACACTGAAGCTTTCTTT. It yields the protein CASSFDGQNTEAFF.

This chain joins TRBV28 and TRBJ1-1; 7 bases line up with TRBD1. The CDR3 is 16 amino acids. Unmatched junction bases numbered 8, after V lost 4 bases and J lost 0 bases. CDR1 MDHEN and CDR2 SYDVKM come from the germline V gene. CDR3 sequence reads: CASSSLVDRLNTEAFF. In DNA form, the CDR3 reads TGTGCCAGCAGTTCTCTCGTGGACAGGTTGAACACTGAAGCTTTCTTT.

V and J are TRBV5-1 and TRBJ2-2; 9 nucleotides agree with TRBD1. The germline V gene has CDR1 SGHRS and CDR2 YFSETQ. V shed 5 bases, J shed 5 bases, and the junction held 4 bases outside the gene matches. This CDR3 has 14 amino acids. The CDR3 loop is CASRTGGETGELFF. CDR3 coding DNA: TGCGCCAGCAGAACAGGGGGCGAAACCGGGGAGCTGTTTTTT.

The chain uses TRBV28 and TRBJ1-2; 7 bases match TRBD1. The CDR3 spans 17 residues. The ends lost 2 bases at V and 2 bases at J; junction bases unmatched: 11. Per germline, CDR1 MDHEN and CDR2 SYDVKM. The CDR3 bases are TGTGCCAGCAGTTTAGAGTTAGGGACAGCGAGGAACTATGGCTACACCTTC. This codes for CASSLELGTARNYGYTF.

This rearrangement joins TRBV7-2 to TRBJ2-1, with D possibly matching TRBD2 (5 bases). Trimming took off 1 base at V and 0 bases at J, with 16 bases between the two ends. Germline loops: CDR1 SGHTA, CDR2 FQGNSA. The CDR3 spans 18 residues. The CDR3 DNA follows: TGTGCCAGCAGCTTAGGGTGGGAGACGGAGAGCTCCTACAATGAGCAGTTCTTC. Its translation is CASSLGWETESSYNEQFF.

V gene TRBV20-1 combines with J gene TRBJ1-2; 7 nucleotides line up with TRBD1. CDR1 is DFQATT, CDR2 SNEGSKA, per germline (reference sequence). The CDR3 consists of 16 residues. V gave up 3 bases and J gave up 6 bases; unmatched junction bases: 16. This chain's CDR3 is CSASWGRLQGSNGYTF. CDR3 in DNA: TGCAGTGCTAGTTGGGGGAGATTACAGGGGAGTAATGGCTACACCTTC.

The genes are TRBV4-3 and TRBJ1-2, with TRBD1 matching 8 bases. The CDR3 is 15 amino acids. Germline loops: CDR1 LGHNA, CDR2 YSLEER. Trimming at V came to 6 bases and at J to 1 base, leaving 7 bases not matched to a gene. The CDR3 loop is CASRRQGNNNYGYTF. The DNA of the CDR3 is TGCGCCAGCAGAAGACAGGGGAATAATAACTATGGCTACACCTTC.